A selection of T cell receptor beta chains follows, all from one sample in a study of blood T cell repertoires in COVID-19. Sequencing was performed with immunoSEQ multiplex PCR; in TCRdb, only in-frame clones are kept and a portion is missing. This sample has 150,000 to 200,000 clones, with 80% to 90% found just once. Sequenced sample: PBMCs or T cells enriched from blood (not recorded which). All receptors derive from a woman aged 18 to 35 who had recovered from COVID-19. CDR3s include the opening cysteine and the closing phenylalanine or tryptophan. D genes are given only for firm matches. Only some rows state a clone size, as once, few, many or a class for expanded clones.

j_gene	abundance	d_gene	v_gene	CDR3aa	CDR3nt
TRBJ1-3	NA	NA	TRBV6-1	CASSANRPPEAGNTIYF	TGTGCCAGCAGTGCGAACAGGCCTCCCGAAGCCGGAAACACCATATATTTT
TRBJ2-1	NA	NA	TRBV28	CASTERGSYNEQFF	TGTGCCAGCACCGAACGGGGCTCCTACAATGAGCAGTTCTTC
TRBJ2-7	NA	TRBD2	TRBV10-3	CAISESGGGASEQYF	TGTGCCATCAGTGAGTCGGGCGGGGGGGCATCCGAGCAGTACTTC
TRBJ2-2	NA	TRBD2	TRBV20-1	CSASVGAGDTGELFF	TGCAGTGCTAGTGTTGGAGCGGGGGACACCGGGGAGCTGTTTTTT
TRBJ1-6	NA	NA	TRBV6-4	CASSDSVAENSPLHF	TGTGCCAGCAGTGACTCCGTGGCAGAAAATTCACCCCTCCACTTT
TRBJ2-3	NA	TRBD2	TRBV5-1	CASSLLAGTITDTQYF	TGCGCCAGCAGCCTTTTAGCGGGTACCATCACAGATACGCAGTATTTT
TRBJ1-2	few	TRBD1	TRBV7-9	CASSLGQGSMEGYTF	TGTGCCAGCAGCTTAGGACAGGGATCTATGGAGGGCTACACCTTC
TRBJ2-2	NA	NA	TRBV4-2	CASSQEGGEVTGELFF	TGTGCCAGCAGCCAAGAGGGCGGGGAAGTGACCGGGGAGCTGTTTTTT
TRBJ1-5	NA	NA	TRBV5-1	CASSLTGYSNQPQHF	TGCGCCAGCAGCTTGACAGGGTATAGCAATCAGCCCCAGCATTTT
TRBJ1-2	once	NA	TRBV18	CASSLRASYGYTF	TGTGCCAGCTCACTCCGCGCGAGCTATGGCTACACCTTC
TRBJ2-7	NA	NA	TRBV28	CASTLSGGYEQYF	TGTGCCAGCACCCTAAGCGGTGGGTACGAGCAGTACTTC
TRBJ1-5	NA	TRBD1	TRBV10-2	CASTDRGVNQPQHF	TGCGCCAGCACGGACAGGGGCGTCAATCAGCCCCAGCATTTT
TRBJ2-7	NA	TRBD1	TRBV28	CASSPAGTAANEQYF	TGTGCCAGCAGTCCAGCCGGGACAGCGGCGAACGAGCAGTACTTC
TRBJ1-2	NA	TRBD1	TRBV5-4	CASSPGTGGGYGYTF	TGTGCCAGCAGCCCGGGGACAGGGGGGGGCTATGGCTACACCTTC
TRBJ1-2	NA	NA	TRBV2	CASKGAGAYGYTF	TGTGCCAGCAAGGGCGCAGGGGCCTATGGCTACACCTTC
TRBJ1-1	NA	TRBD1	TRBV24-1	CATSDPGDREAFF	TGTGCCACCAGTGATCCTGGGGACAGGGAAGCTTTCTTT
TRBJ1-3	NA	NA	TRBV19	CASSIGGSGNTIYF	TGTGCCAGTAGTATCGGCGGCTCTGGAAACACCATATATTTT
TRBJ2-2	NA	NA	TRBV10-2	CASTDNRNTGELFF	TGCGCCAGCACCGATAACAGAAACACCGGGGAGCTGTTTTTT
TRBJ2-1	NA	TRBD2	TRBV7-6	CASSSTWTSGINEQFF	TGTGCCAGCAGCTCCACATGGACTAGCGGTATTAATGAGCAGTTCTTC
TRBJ2-6	NA	NA	TRBV2	CASSDRVGANVLTF	TGTGCCAGCAGTGACAGGGTTGGGGCCAACGTCCTGACTTTC
TRBJ2-1	NA	NA	TRBV7-3	CASSLDSSGKYNEQFF	TGTGCCAGCAGCTTAGATTCTTCCGGTAAATACAATGAGCAGTTCTTC
TRBJ1-2	NA	NA	TRBV5-1	CASSLDRGSNGYTF	TGCGCCAGCAGCTTGGACCGGGGGTCTAACGGCTACACCTTC
TRBJ2-7	NA	NA	TRBV5-4	CASSLGGTYEQYF	TGTGCCAGCAGCTTGGGAGGTACCTACGAGCAGTACTTC
TRBJ1-5	NA	TRBD1	TRBV28	CASTSLGQGNQPQHF	TGTGCCAGCACATCCCTCGGACAGGGCAATCAGCCCCAGCATTTT
TRBJ1-5	NA	NA	TRBV5-5	CASSRIPGGKANQPQHF	TGTGCCAGCAGCCGGATCCCGGGGGGGAAAGCTAATCAGCCCCAGCATTTT
TRBJ1-2	once	TRBD1	TRBV19	CASTPPDRYYGYTF	TGTGCCAGCACTCCCCCGGACAGGTACTATGGCTACACCTTC
TRBJ1-6	NA	TRBD1	TRBV15	CATSRGRGQGNSPLHF	TGTGCCACCAGCAGAGGTCGGGGACAGGGCAATTCACCCCTCCACTTT
TRBJ2-3	NA	TRBD2	TRBV10-2	CASSERGLAGTDTQYF	TGCGCCAGCAGTGAGCGAGGCCTAGCGGGCACAGATACGCAGTATTTT
TRBJ2-1	NA	TRBD2	TRBV6-5	CASSYSGGGDNEQFF	TGTGCCAGCAGTTACTCAGGCGGGGGGGACAATGAGCAGTTCTTC
TRBJ2-2	NA	NA	TRBV7-9	CASSGSHVELFF	TGTGCCAGCAGCGGCTCTCATGTCGAGCTGTTTTTT
TRBJ2-1	NA	TRBD2	TRBV19	CASSNRGGNNEQFF	TGTGCCAGTAGTAATCGGGGGGGCAACAATGAGCAGTTCTTC
TRBJ2-7	once	NA	TRBV4-1	CASSQGPTSGGSSYEQYF	TGCGCCAGCAGCCAAGGGCCTACTTCTGGGGGCAGCTCCTACGAGCAGTACTTC
TRBJ1-1	once	TRBD1	TRBV7-2	CASRPTGQNTEAFF	TGTGCCAGCAGGCCGACAGGGCAGAACACTGAAGCTTTCTTT
TRBJ1-1	NA	NA	TRBV29-1	CSVVEGVGTEAFF	TGCAGCGTTGTTGAGGGGGTAGGCACTGAAGCTTTCTTT
TRBJ1-5	NA	NA	TRBV2	CARPGGGQPQHF	TGTGCCCGTCCCGGCGGAGGGCAGCCCCAGCATTTT
TRBJ1-1	NA	NA	TRBV27	CASSYSRNTEAFF	TGTGCCAGCAGTTACTCTAGGAACACTGAAGCTTTCTTT
TRBJ2-2	NA	TRBD2	TRBV6-5	CASSYSRGENTGELFF	TGTGCCAGCAGTTACTCACGGGGGGAGAACACCGGGGAGCTGTTTTTT
TRBJ1-5	NA	NA	TRBV10-3	CAISEDGHSNQPQHF	TGTGCCATCAGTGAGGACGGACATAGCAATCAGCCCCAGCATTTT
TRBJ2-7	NA	NA	TRBV4-1	CASSQVGGTYEQYF	TGCGCCAGCAGCCAAGTCGGAGGGACCTACGAGCAGTACTTC
TRBJ1-6	NA	NA	TRBV6-1	CASSEDTGRGNSPLHF	TGTGCCAGCAGTGAAGACACAGGGAGGGGTAATTCACCCCTCCACTTT
TRBJ1-3	NA	TRBD1	TRBV30	CAYQTGPGNTIYF	TGTGCCTACCAGACAGGGCCGGGGAACACCATATATTTT
TRBJ2-2	NA	TRBD2	TRBV3-1/TRBV3-2	CASRDRTSGGRSTGELFF	TGTGCCAGCAGGGACAGGACTAGCGGGGGACGCAGCACCGGGGAGCTGTTTTTT
TRBJ2-7	NA	NA	TRBV29-1	CSVSRRDSATYEQYF	TGCAGCGTGAGCCGGAGGGACTCAGCTACCTACGAGCAGTACTTC
TRBJ1-2	NA	NA	TRBV5-1	CASSEGGNYGYTF	TGCGCCAGCAGCGAGGGCGGTAACTATGGCTACACCTTC
TRBJ1-5	NA	NA	TRBV19	CASSISGVDNQPQHF	TGTGCCAGTAGTATCTCGGGGGTCGACAATCAGCCCCAGCATTTT
TRBJ2-5	NA	NA	TRBV2	CASSDRETQYF	TGTGCCAGCAGTGACCGGGAGACCCAGTACTTC
TRBJ2-3	NA	TRBD2	TRBV9	CASSAGVTSGVADTQYF	TGTGCCAGCAGCGCCGGGGTGACTAGCGGGGTGGCAGATACGCAGTATTTT
TRBJ2-7	once	NA	TRBV18	CASSPGDSRYEQYF	TGTGCCAGCTCACCAGGCGACAGCAGATACGAGCAGTACTTC
TRBJ1-1	NA	NA	TRBV21-1	CASTPTGVTEAFF	TGTGCCAGCACCCCGACAGGGGTCACTGAAGCTTTCTTT
TRBJ2-3	NA	NA	TRBV14	CASSQVVSRTDTQYF	TGTGCCAGCAGCCAAGTGGTCAGTCGCACAGATACGCAGTATTTT
TRBJ1-5	few	TRBD1	TRBV24-1	CATSADRDQPQHF	TGTGCCACCAGCGCAGACAGGGATCAGCCCCAGCATTTT
TRBJ2-2	NA	NA	TRBV5-1	CASSLTGSGFGELFF	TGCGCCAGCAGCTTGACAGGTTCGGGCTTCGGGGAGCTGTTTTTT
TRBJ2-1	NA	TRBD2	TRBV6-4	CASSEKLGGSGEQFF	TGTGCCAGCAGTGAAAAGTTGGGGGGGAGCGGTGAGCAGTTCTTC
TRBJ2-1	NA	NA	TRBV24-1	CATSGTNRGNEQFF	TGTGCCACCAGTGGCACGAACCGAGGGAATGAGCAGTTCTTC
TRBJ2-1	NA	NA	TRBV28	CASSPPMWRAEQFF	TGTGCCAGCAGTCCGCCAATGTGGCGGGCTGAGCAGTTCTTC
TRBJ2-5	NA	NA	TRBV6-5	CASSHLWHQYF	TGTGCCAGCAGTCACCTCTGGCATCAGTACTTC
TRBJ2-1	NA	TRBD2	TRBV5-4	CASSLRAGGGGEQFF	TGTGCCAGCAGCTTGCGAGCGGGGGGTGGTGGTGAGCAGTTCTTC